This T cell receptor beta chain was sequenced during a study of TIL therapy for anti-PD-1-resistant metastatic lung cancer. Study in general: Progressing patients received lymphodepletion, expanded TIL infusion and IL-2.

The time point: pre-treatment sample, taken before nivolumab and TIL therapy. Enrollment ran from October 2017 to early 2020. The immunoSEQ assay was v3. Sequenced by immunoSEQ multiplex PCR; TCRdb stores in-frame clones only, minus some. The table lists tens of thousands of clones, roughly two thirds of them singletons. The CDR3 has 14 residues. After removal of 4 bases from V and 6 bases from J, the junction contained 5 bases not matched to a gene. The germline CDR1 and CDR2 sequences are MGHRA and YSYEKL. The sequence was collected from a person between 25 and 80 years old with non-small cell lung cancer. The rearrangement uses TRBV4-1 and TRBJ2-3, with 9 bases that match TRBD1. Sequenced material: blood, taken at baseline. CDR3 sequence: CASSLGQGVDTQYF. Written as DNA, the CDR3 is TGCGCCAGCAGCCTGGGACAGGGCGTGGATACGCAGTATTTT.